One and the same sample provided the 18 T cell receptor beta chains below, sequenced in a study of OX40 agonist ivuxolimab in advanced cancers. This table comes from immunoSEQ multiplex PCR, and its TCRdb copy is limited to in-frame clones, with some not included. The table has around 60,000 clones, less than 95% seen once. The sequenced sample was CD4+ or CD8+ T cells sorted from blood, obtained in a trial of the OX40 agonist ivuxolimab. All receptors derive from an adult with an advanced solid tumor such as melanoma, head and neck, liver or kidney cancer.

The V gene is TRBV5-1, the J gene TRBJ1-3; 8 nucleotides align to TRBD1. V shed 4 bases, J shed 0 bases, and the junction held 6 bases outside the gene matches. Germline assignment: CDR1 SGHRS and CDR2 YFSETQ. There are 16 residues in the CDR3. CDR3 bases: TGCGCCAGCAGCAAGGACAGGGCTAGCTCTGGAAACACCATATATTTT. Translation: CASSKDRASSGNTIYF.

V usage is TRBV7-7 and J usage is TRBJ2-7, with D possibly called TRBD1 or TRBD2 (5 bases each). This CDR3 spans 13 amino acids. V dropped 5 bases and J dropped 3 bases, with 11 bases sitting between them. Germline loops: CDR1 SSHAT, CDR2 FNYEAQ (reference sequence). In nucleotides, the CDR3 is TGTGCCAGCAGCCATGGGACCGGCTACGAGCAGTACTTC. This codes for CASSHGTGYEQYF.

The CDR3 region has the DNA TGCGCCAGCAGTGAGGGGACTAGCGGGAATGACGGGGAGCTGTTTTTT. Protein sequence: CASSEGTSGNDGELFF. J is TRBJ2-2 and V is TRBV10-1, with 13 bases lining up with TRBD2. The CDR3 runs 16 residues. The germline V gene has CDR1 WNHNN and CDR2 SYGVQD (reference sequence). V was pared by 2 bases and J by 7 bases, with 4 bases of the junction left unmatched.

This chain joins TRBV6-5 and TRBJ1-1, with TRBD1 as a possible D gene (6 bases). CDR1 and CDR2 from the germline V gene are MNHEY and SVGAGI. CDR3 length: 15 residues. Trimming cost V 0 bases and J 4 bases, with 12 bases left between them. Here the CDR3 reads CASSYSEGGGTEAFF. CDR3 nucleotides: TGTGCCAGCAGTTACTCGGAAGGGGGAGGCACTGAAGCTTTCTTT.

This chain's CDR3 is CASSQGYGEETQYF. Written as DNA, the CDR3 is TGTGCCAGCAGCCAAGGATACGGGGAAGAGACCCAGTACTTC. The chain couples TRBV14 to TRBJ2-5; tentatively, D is TRBD2 (5 bases). Trimming stripped 1 base from V and 3 bases from J, with 9 bases between. This CDR3 comprises 14 residues. The germline V gene encodes CDR1 SGHDN and CDR2 FVKESK. Variable domain in full (rest from reference TRBV14 and TRBJ2-5): EAGVTQFPSHSVIEKGQTVTLRCDPISGHDNLYWYRRVMGKEIKFLLHFVKESKQDESGMPNNRFLAERTGGTYSTLKVQPAELEDSGVYFCASSQGYGEETQYFGPGTRLLVL.

The gene calls are TRBV7-9 and TRBJ2-2, with D unclear. The CDR3 runs 17 residues. V shed 5 bases and J shed 3 bases, with 19 bases lying between them. The germline gives CDR1 SEHNR, CDR2 FQNEAQ (reference sequence). The chain's CDR3 is CASSQPPRIQDTGELFF. The CDR3 region has the DNA TGTGCCAGCAGCCAACCGCCTCGGATCCAGGACACCGGGGAGCTGTTTTTT.

The chain recombines TRBV29-1 with TRBJ2-3; D gene uncertain. V lost 4 bases and J lost 2, with 13 bases in between. Germline loops: CDR1 SQVTM, CDR2 ANQGSEA. The CDR3 totals 14 residues. The CDR3 region has the DNA TGCAGCGTTGCGAGAGACGAACTCACAGATACGCAGTATTTT. Translating it yields CSVARDELTDTQYF.

The chain is built from TRBV2 and TRBJ1-2, with D hard to call. V was trimmed by 8 bases and J by 1 base, leaving 14 bases between them. The germline V gene encodes CDR1 SNHLY and CDR2 FYNNEI. The CDR3 totals 14 residues. This CDR3 reads CASSLHGNNYGYTF. Written as DNA, the CDR3 is TGTGCCAGCTCACTCCACGGAAATAACTATGGCTACACCTTC.

V gene TRBV4-1 combines with J gene TRBJ2-1; 13 nucleotides agree with TRBD2. CDR3 length: 15 residues. Germline trimming cut 3 bases from V and 13 bases from J; bases unmatched to any gene: 9. Germline assignment: CDR1 MGHRA and CDR2 YSYEKL. The CDR3 nucleotides read TGCGCCAGCAGCCACGGACTAGCGGGAGTGGTTGAACAGTTCTTC. This gives the protein CASSHGLAGVVEQFF.

In its sample, this clone was seen once. The chain carries TRBV30 and TRBJ1-1; D may be TRBD1 (6 bases). Per the germline V gene, CDR1 is GTSNPN and CDR2 is SVGIG (reference sequence). The CDR3 is 14 amino acids. Between the trimmed V and J ends, which lost 0 bases and 3 bases, there was a span of 11 bases. The CDR3: CAWSVLGGHTEAFF. Here the CDR3 DNA reads TGTGCCTGGAGTGTCTTAGGGGGACACACTGAAGCTTTCTTT. The complete variable domain, with remaining parts taken from reference TRBV30 and TRBJ1-1, reads SQTIHQWPATLVQPVGSPLSLECTVEGTSNPNLYWYRQAAGRGLQLLFYSVGIGQISSEVPQNLSASRPQDRQFILSSKKLLLSDSGFYLCAWSVLGGHTEAFFGQGTRLTVV.

The gene calls are TRBV29-1 and TRBJ2-7, with 8 bases fitting TRBD1. V gave up 2 bases and J gave up 4 bases; unmatched junction bases: 4. Germline CDR1 is SQVTM and CDR2 is ANQGSEA. This CDR3 is built from 13 residues. The CDR3 DNA reads as TGCAGCGTTGAACCAGGGGGCGGTTACGAGCAGTACTTC. Amino acid sequence: CSVEPGGGYEQYF.

The chain employs TRBV4-1 and TRBJ2-7; 7 positions match TRBD2. The CDR3 is 15 residues long. With V trimmed by 5 bases and J by 1 base, 8 bases remained unmatched. The V gene's germline CDR1 is MGHRA and CDR2 YSYEKL. CDR3 protein: CASSERDGTSYEQYF. Written as DNA, the CDR3 is TGCGCCAGCAGCGAGCGGGACGGAACTTCCTACGAGCAGTACTTC.

CDR3 bases: TGTGCCAGCAGTGCGACAGTCCTGAACACTGAAGCTTTCTTT. Amino acids: CASSATVLNTEAFF. The rearrangement links TRBV2 to TRBJ1-1; a possible D gene is TRBD1 (5 bases). This CDR3 region has 14 residues. Per the germline V gene, CDR1 is SNHLY and CDR2 is FYNNEI. V dropped 4 bases and J dropped 0 bases, with 9 bases sitting between them.

The genes are TRBV6-5 and TRBJ2-2; D unresolved. The CDR3 runs 15 residues. CDR1 is MNHEY, CDR2 SVGAGI, per germline. V was shortened by 6 bases and J by 1 base, with 12 bases between the two germline ends. This CDR3 reads CASSHTLGNTGELFF. The CDR3 nucleotides read TGTGCCAGCAGCCATACCTTGGGGAACACCGGGGAGCTGTTTTTT.

The rearrangement joins TRBV6-1 to TRBJ2-1, with TRBD2 matching 11 bases. The germline V gene encodes CDR1 MNHNS and CDR2 SASEGT. This CDR3 has 18 amino acids. Trimming removed 2 bases from V and 2 bases from J; junction bases left unmatched: 8. This CDR3 is CASSETQLAGVTYNEQFF. CDR3 nucleotides: TGTGCCAGCAGTGAAACCCAACTAGCGGGAGTTACCTACAATGAGCAGTTCTTC.

This sequence joins TRBV16 and TRBJ2-7; 9 bases are a match to TRBD2. The junction had 2 bases not matched to a gene; V was cut back by 2 bases and J by 3 bases. Germline-derived CDR1 and CDR2 are KGHSY and FQNENV. The CDR3 runs 14 residues. The CDR3 sequence: CASSQLLAGYEQYF. The CDR3 DNA follows: TGTGCCAGCAGCCAACTACTAGCGGGCTACGAGCAGTACTTC.

The chain carries TRBV28 and TRBJ2-5; D perhaps matches TRBD2 (6 bases). CDR3 length equals 16 residues. V was shortened by 4 bases and J by 2 bases, with 17 bases between the two germline ends. Per germline, CDR1 MDHEN and CDR2 SYDVKM. The CDR3: CASSSRLGWGQETQYF. In DNA, the CDR3 is TGTGCCAGCAGTTCACGACTAGGTTGGGGACAAGAGACCCAGTACTTC.

The rearrangement links TRBV7-6 to TRBJ1-6; perhaps TRBD1 as D (5 bases). CDR1 SGHVS and CDR2 FNYEAQ come from the germline V gene. V gave up 5 bases and J gave up 5 bases, with 13 bases separating them. This CDR3 contains 15 residues. CDR3 DNA: TGTGCCAGCAGCCCAGGGACGGGAAATAATTCACCCCTCCACTTT. Encoded protein: CASSPGTGNNSPLHF.